This T cell receptor (beta chain) was recovered during a study of cytomegalovirus exposure and HLA in healthy donors. As for this clone: The target antigen is unknown.

Each donor was healthy, and each was a bone marrow donor. General study results and limits: CMV serostatus alone was available as immune exposure information. TCR beta chains numbering more than 150 were designated cytomegalovirus-associated. The authors reported that TCR beta sequences could predict HLA-A and HLA-B alleles. These predictions were accurate for most subjects in the first cohort.

PCR primers comprised 60 Vbeta and 13 Jbeta primers. Sequencing was performed with immunoSEQ multiplex PCR; in TCRdb, only in-frame clones are kept and a portion is missing. The table lists approximately 37,000 clones, over 70% of them singletons. Germline V gene sequence: CDR1 DFQATT, CDR2 SNEGSKA (reference sequence). This CDR3 is built from 11 residues. The V end was cut by 5 bases, the J end by 0 bases, with 4 bases between. The source of this sequence is a man aged 25 to 40 in good health and CMV-seronegative. Sequencing was done on a sample of PBMCs. J is TRBJ1-1 and V is TRBV20-1; D is unclear. CDR3 region: CSAPVNTEAFF. CDR3 in DNA: TGCAGTGCTCCAGTGAACACTGAAGCTTTCTTT.